This T cell receptor beta chain is drawn from a study of siplizumab effects on memory and regulatory T cells. Study results and limitations: Alloreactive sequences from unstimulated CD4+ memory cells fell significantly with siplizumab.

Profiled with immunoSEQ multiplex PCR; TCRdb holds only in-frame clones, not every one. The sample lists roughly 68,000 clones, around four fifths occurring once. A word on this clone: Its antigen remains unknown.

The CDR3 is 15 amino acids. Per germline, CDR1 MNHNS and CDR2 SASEGT. Trimming took 2 bases from V and 1 from J; bases not matched to a gene: 5. The sample consisted of memory CD4+ T cells sorted from blood. This sequence originates from a human donor in good health. The chain couples TRBV6-1 to TRBJ2-7; TRBD1 aligns across 7 bases. Written as DNA, the CDR3 is TGTGCCAGCAGTGAAATGGGACAGAAATCCTACGAGCAGTACTTC. Translation gives CASSEMGQKSYEQYF.